This T cell receptor beta chain emerged from a study of shared clonotypes between healthy human individuals. Findings and caveats of the study: The study generally estimated greater richness for naive than memory subsets.

CD45RO-negative CD8 cells positively selected for CCR7 made up the naive population, which excluded terminally differentiated effector memory CD45RA+ cells. Clones were read by immunoSEQ multiplex PCR, and TCRdb kept only the in-frame ones, dropping some. The table lists 600,000 or so clones, roughly 98% of them singletons. In regard to this clone: Its cognate antigen is unknown.

This CDR3 has 18 amino acids. Trimming removed 5 bases from V and 5 bases from J; junction bases left unmatched: 10. From germline, CDR1 is MDHEN and CDR2 SYDVKM. The chain uses TRBV28 and TRBJ2-1, with 15 bases matching TRBD2. Sequenced: naive CD8+ T cells sorted from blood. The source is a man aged 25 to 40 in good health. The CDR3 sequence: CASSEGLAGGVYHNEQFF. As DNA, the CDR3 is TGTGCCAGCAGTGAGGGACTAGCGGGAGGAGTCTACCACAATGAGCAGTTCTTC.